This TCR beta chain emerged from a study of blood T cell repertoires in COVID-19. V gave up 2 bases and J gave up 12 bases, with 21 bases separating them. The CDR3 loop spans 14 amino acids. Germline assignment: CDR1 GTSNPN and CDR2 SVGIG (reference sequence). TCRdb keeps only in-frame clones here, not all; method: immunoSEQ multiplex PCR. The sample has fewer than 650,000 clones, about 88% seen once. This clone was recorded once. This TCR came from a woman between 50 and 59 years old with COVID-19, enrolled during active disease. The chain combines TRBV30 with TRBJ2-3, with a tentative D call TRBD2 (7 bases). The source material was peripheral blood. This CDR3 is CAWSTPGGGGLQYF. CDR3 in DNA: TGTGCCTGGAGTACGCCTGGGGGCGGGGGACTACAGTATTTT.